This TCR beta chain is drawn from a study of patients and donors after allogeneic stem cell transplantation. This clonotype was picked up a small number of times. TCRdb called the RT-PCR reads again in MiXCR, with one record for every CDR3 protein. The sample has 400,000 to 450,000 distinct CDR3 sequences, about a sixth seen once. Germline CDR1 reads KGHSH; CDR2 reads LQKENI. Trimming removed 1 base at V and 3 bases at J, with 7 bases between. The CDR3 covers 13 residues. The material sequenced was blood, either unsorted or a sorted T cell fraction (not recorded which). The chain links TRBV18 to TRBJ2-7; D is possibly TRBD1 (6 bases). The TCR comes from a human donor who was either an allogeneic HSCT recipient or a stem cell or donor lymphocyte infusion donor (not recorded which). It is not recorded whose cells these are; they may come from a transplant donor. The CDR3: CASSPRGHYEQYF. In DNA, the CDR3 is TGTGCCAGCTCACCACGGGGGCACTACGAGCAGTACTTC.